This section outlines one T cell receptor (beta chain) sequence together with its context. This clonotype was detected many times. Its binding antigen is unknown. The record has no base qualities; no much larger clone is one base away. Ophthalmopathy patients had moderately to severely active disease, with a Clinical Activity Score of 3 or more, a NOSPECS grade of 4 or more, and a disease duration of less than 3 months. Patients with uncontrolled infections, other autoimmune diseases, pregnancy or lactation were excluded. Diagnoses relied on clinical symptoms, serum thyroxine and TRAb, thyroid ultrasound and orbital computed tomography. Ficoll-Paque density gradient centrifugation was used to isolate PBMCs from 8.5 to 10 ml of fresh peripheral blood. Total RNA was extracted using Trizol reagent, and RNA quality was assessed on an Agilent 2100 Bioanalyzer. The sample is drawn from a study of T cells in Graves' hyperthyroidism and ophthalmopathy (dated by TCRdb to the late 2010s). Background on the whole study: Peripheral blood was sampled at the time of initial diagnosis, prior to any treatment. To identify TCR V-J signatures that set the groups apart, the researchers used a discovery cohort of about a hundred patients, made up of some 41 with Graves' ophthalmopathy and 57 with stable Graves' hyperthyroidism. After blood sampling, hyperthyroidism patients were treated with methimazole at a starting dose of 30 mg daily, and ophthalmopathy patients were treated with high-dose intravenous methylprednisolone. In addition, the study compared T-cell repertoires in thyroid tissue and in blood from roughly 6 Graves' hyperthyroidism patients. An independent validation cohort of under 20 hyperthyroidism patients and roughly 16 patients who later progressed to ophthalmopathy tested prospective prediction of ophthalmopathy. The 100 or so discovery patients were divided at random into training and test sets in a 7:3 ratio. According to the paper, TCR Vbeta CDR3 sequencing was carried out on over 130 peripheral blood samples, which came from over 40 ophthalmopathy, around 75 hyperthyroidism and approximately 17 progressor patients.

Study-level results and caveats: Most expanded thyroid clonotypes (frequency above 0.001) were also detected in blood, suggesting blood repertoires may reflect thyroid immune responses. In cross-validation, a model built on a 13 V-J signature told ophthalmopathy apart from stable hyperthyroidism with approximately 90% sensitivity and roughly 81% specificity, and in testing the same model reached 80%/75%. In validation, the model predicted progression to ophthalmopathy with 60% to 71% sensitivity and less than 80% specificity, a median of roughly seven months before onset. Sample size was not statistically predetermined, and blinding of investigators to group allocation was not performed.

V sheds 5 bases and J sheds 2 bases, leaving 10 bases between their ends. The CDR3 runs 13 amino acids, cysteine and phenylalanine included. Only the CDR3 portion is preserved as DNA: 39 bases, with reading frame beginning at the first base. The germline V gene (reference sequence) sets CDR1 to MNHEY and CDR2 to SMNVEV. TCR beta CDR3 regions were amplified from RNA transcripts. The first round of RT-PCR for the TCR CDR3 was performed with the HTBI primer set and the Qiagen OneStep RT-PCR kit. A second multiplex PCR round built the libraries, followed by size selection and purification. Paired-end sequencing of the libraries was performed with 100 bp reads on an Illumina HiSeq2000. Per the source publication's procedure: SOAPnuke was used to process the raw data, with reads discarded if the reads contained adapters or uncalled bases, had a mean Phred below 15, or lacked an exact constant-primer or identifier match. COPE v1.2.5 was used to merge high-quality paired reads, and clonotypes were defined as unique nucleotide sequences. MiTCR v1.1 was used to align clonotypes to the IMGT TRBV, TRBD and TRBJ reference segments. The analysis included only V-J combinations with a frequency above 0.0001, which together covered around 99% of the repertoires. The TCS score was defined as F50 (clonal expansion) divided by E x V (chaos), with BLOSUM62-based TCRdist calculated between CDR3 peptides within each V-J. Welch's t-statistics and random forest reduced fewer than 550 V-J features to 10 to 15, which were used in a naive Bayes classifier (R e1071). Starting from the raw public reads, TCRdb applied fastp trimming at Q25, assembled clones with MiXCR and retained in-frame beta chains. Rows merge per CDR3 protein into single entries with the most common DNA and genes. TCRdb's processing, not the authors' own work, is the source of the V and J calls. Across this sample there are 660,000 or so distinct CDR3 sequences, with less than 25% seen only once. Around a third of the sample belongs to the ten largest clones.

The sequence came from a man younger than 40 with Graves' ophthalmopathy. The sample comprised blood. The rearranged chain carries TRBV27 and TRBJ2-7; TRBD2 is a possible D gene, resting on 6 matching bases. The CDR3 sequence is CASSAGGPYEQYF. The bases read TGTGCCAGCAGTGCCGGGGGACCCTACGAGCAGTACTTC.